The 10 T cell receptor beta chains below come from one sample, sequenced in a study of blood T cells in healthy people across ages. A sample-barcoded 5' primer and a J-beta primer mix were used in a second PCR of about 7 to 12 cycles. TCRdb called the 5' RACE reads again in MiXCR, with one record for every CDR3 protein. The sample shows around 2 million distinct CDR3 sequences, more than 35% of them seen only once. Sequenced: blood. Receptors originate from a human donor in good health.

The chain joins TRBV28 to TRBJ2-3; 7 nucleotides agree with TRBD2. The CDR3 covers 16 residues. Germline loops: CDR1 MDHEN, CDR2 SYDVKM. Trimming took 3 bases from V and 2 from J; bases not matched to a gene: 8. The CDR3 loop is CASSFSGTLITDTQYF. The CDR3 region has the DNA TGTGCCAGCAGTTTCAGCGGGACTCTAATCACAGATACGCAGTATTTT.

Notes on this clonotype: One end of the junction fails to match germline, which may point to a read error. The chain is built from TRBV12-3 or TRBV12-4 and TRBJ1-1; TRBD1 is a possible D gene (6 bases). The CDR3 is 14 residues long. DNA of the CDR3: TGTACCAGCAGTTTCAGGGGAGGGGACACTGAAGCTTTCTTT. Translated, it gives CTSSFRGGDTEAFF.

The V call is TRBV6-6, the J call TRBJ2-7, with D unclear. There are 13 residues in the CDR3. With 0 bases removed from V and 7 bases from J, the gap between germline ends came to 10 bases. Germline V lookup: CDR1 MNHNY, CDR2 SVGAGI (reference sequence). CDR3 nucleotide sequence: TGTGCCAGCAGTTACTCCGTCTATACTGAGCAGTACTTC. Amino acids: CASSYSVYTEQYF.

The chain joins TRBV4-3 to TRBJ2-1; perhaps TRBD2 as D (5 bases). Germline loops: CDR1 LGHNA, CDR2 YSLEER. The CDR3 spans 16 residues. Trimming took 3 bases from V and 0 from J, leaving 12 bases between them. The CDR3 sequence: CASSQDSAVSYNEQFF. The CDR3 DNA follows: TGCGCCAGCAGCCAGGACTCTGCCGTCTCCTACAATGAGCAGTTCTTC.

This chain uses TRBV25-1 with TRBJ1-1; D unclear. Per germline, CDR1 MGHDK and CDR2 SYGVNS. V was shortened by 6 bases and J by 6 bases, with 11 bases between the two germline ends. CDR3 size: 12 residues. The DNA of the CDR3 is TGTGCCAGCAGCCTCAACGAGCCTGAAGCTTTCTTT. Residues: CASSLNEPEAFF.

This clonotype came up many times. The chain joins TRBV5-6 to TRBJ1-2; D call uncertain. The CDR3 totals 14 residues. Germline V CDR1 and CDR2: SGHDT, YYEEEE. Trimming shortened V by 4 bases and J by 0 bases, and 10 bases separated the two germline ends. The CDR3 coding sequence is TGTGCCAGCAGCCCGGGCGCCGCTAACTATGGCTACACCTTC. Protein product: CASSPGAANYGYTF.

The V call is TRBV20-1, the J call TRBJ2-1, with D perhaps matching TRBD2 (5 bases). V gave up 2 bases and J gave up 7 bases, with 15 bases separating them. Germline CDR1 is DFQATT and CDR2 is SNEGSKA (reference sequence). The CDR3 is 14 residues long. The DNA for the CDR3 is TGCAGTGCTAGACCGTGGGAAGGCGGGAATGAGCAGTTCTTC. Translated, it gives CSARPWEGGNEQFF.

In this sample, this clonotype turned up a few times. V gene TRBV20-1 combines with J gene TRBJ1-2, with a possible D match to TRBD1 (5 bases). The V and J ends lost 6 bases and 7 bases respectively, with 15 bases between them. This CDR3 has 12 amino acids. Germline V CDR1 and CDR2: DFQATT, SNEGSKA (reference sequence). The CDR3: CSAATGGSGYTF. For the CDR3, the DNA is TGCAGTGCCGCCACGGGGGGGAGTGGCTACACCTTC.

This clonotype has more than one count but fewer than ten. The junction does not match germline at one end; this may be a read error. The chain carries TRBV4-2 and TRBJ2-1; TRBD2 is a possible D gene (5 bases). The V gene's germline CDR1 is LGHNA and CDR2 YNFKEQ. The CDR3 contains 16 residues. CDR3 nucleotides: TGTGCCAGCAGTGAGCATTTGGGGAGCTCCTACAGTGAGCAGTTCTTC. It encodes CASSEHLGSSYSEQFF.

The rearrangement joins TRBV28 to TRBJ2-7; D possibly matches TRBD1 or TRBD2 (5 bases each). Germline lookup yields CDR1 MDHEN and CDR2 SYDVKM. The CDR3 loop spans 17 amino acids. V lost 6 bases to trimming and J lost 0 bases, with 21 bases between them. The CDR3 protein is CASSSPFWGEGSYEQYF. The CDR3 nucleotides are TGTGCCAGCAGCTCACCCTTTTGGGGCGAGGGCTCCTACGAGCAGTACTTC.